This TCR beta chain is drawn from a study of T cell repertoires in cytomegalovirus infection. Study as a whole: CMV epitopes in the study were HLA-C-restricted (recently identified) and HLA-B-restricted (well studied). Indicated by public TCR beta signatures were CMV infection and matching HLA type.

The study, taken as a whole, reports: CMV carriers with the relevant HLA were identified by cumulative public TCR beta family frequency.

One entry per CDR3 protein, called by TCRdb with MiXCR from the reads. Among tens of thousands of distinct CDR3 sequences listed, about 42% were seen once. Points on this clonotype: Its antigen remains unidentified.

The CDR3 spans 11 residues. Germline values: CDR1 MNHNY, CDR2 SVGAGI (reference sequence). V lost 6 bases and J lost 7, with 9 bases in between. The sequence derives from a human donor in good health (CMV status not recorded). Some clones in this sample may be carry-over from other donors' samples. The sample in question was CD8+ T cells from cultured PBMCs, obtained from culture after CMV antigen stimulation. J is TRBJ1-2 and V is TRBV6-6; D is uncertain. The CDR3 here is CASSQGSGYTF. CDR3 coding DNA: TGTGCCAGCAGCCAAGGATCTGGCTACACCTTC.